This TCR beta chain was documented in a study of blood T cell repertoires in COVID-19 (TCRdb year 2020). Context from the whole study: Samples covering the acute and convalescent phases of COVID-19 were provided by collaborators in the United States, Italy and Spain. The prospective study material was composed of cDNA or gDNA derived from T cells, B-cell-depleted T cells, or PBMCs. Subjects who had been exposed to COVID-19, were actively infected with it, or had recovered from it provided the deeply sampled blood TCRbeta repertoires that made up the dataset. The repertoires were released in a freely available public database meant as a resource for research on the immune response to SARS-CoV-2. Samples came from the ongoing ImmuneRACE study (first 160 participants) plus 1,254 subjects from 6 global collaborators. Nearly every sample came with metadata listing a de-identified subject ID, COVID-19 status, age in years and sex. Where HLA class I and class II types were available, the types were taken from metadata supplied by the sample provider, not from assay-based typing.

CDR1 and CDR2 (SGHTA, FQGTGA) derive from the germline V gene. The trim is 5 bases for V and 7 bases for J, with a gap of 12 bases between the germline ends. Including cysteine and phenylalanine, the CDR3 has 13 amino acids. Of all the DNA, just the CDR3 is kept, 39 bases in frame from base 1. Study-wide findings and limitations: Clinical and demographic metadata were provided uncurated, with the amount varying by source and participant.

As to this clone: Its antigen is currently not known. Qualities for individual bases were not recorded, and no much larger clone is one base off.

Enrolling through a virtual design, the prospective study's participants ranged in age from roughly 18 to 95 years and lived across 24 United States geographic areas. Cohort assignment in the prospective study relied on participant-reported clinical history from a screening survey and a study questionnaire. A participant counted as exposed if, within 2 weeks of entering the study, that participant had been in contact with someone who had a PCR-confirmed or clinician-diagnosed COVID-19 case. Each participant in the prospective study had whole blood, serum and a nasopharyngeal or oropharyngeal swab collected by mobile phlebotomists. Prospective study participants could optionally give additional blood draws and questionnaires over an approximately two-month period. Blood samples from the prospective study were shipped frozen or at room temperature prior to DNA extraction. The immunoSEQ Assay, a bias-controlled multiplex PCR, was used to amplify TCRbeta CDR3 regions from genomic DNA. The authors' analysis ran thus. Within the assay, amplification of reference gene primers was used to estimate how many nucleated cells each sample contained. To quantify the absolute abundance of each unique TCRbeta CDR3 rearrangement, sequence reads were collapsed and filtered. Productive Simpson clonality was computed per sample as the square root of Simpson's diversity index over productive rearrangements. Here the immuneACCESS table is served through TCRdb, limited to in-frame sequences with V and J called. Missing clones are a known gap in these copies; in checked studies unresolved V genes cover under half, and the rest lacks a known reason. That table is the source of V, J and clone size, and D and trimming were worked out from the DNA. This sample holds about 220,000 clones; about four fifths were observed only once. Clones ranked in the top ten supply about 4.8% of the sample.

Input material: PBMCs or T cells enriched from blood (not recorded which). The chain is assembled from TRBV7-3 and TRBJ2-4; a tentative D call is TRBD2 (6 bases match). This receptor was obtained from a woman between 50 and 59 years old who had been exposed to COVID-19. In nucleotides, the sequence is TGTGCCAGCAGCGCCGGGACTTCTAACATTCAGTACTTC. It specifies CASSAGTSNIQYF. Reference TRBV7-3 and TRBJ2-4 genes cover what lies past the CDR3, so the full variable domain is GAGVSQTPSNKVTEKGKYVELRCDPISGHTALYWYRQSLGQGPEFLIYFQGTGAADDSGLPNDRFFAVRPEGSVSTLKIQRTERGDSAVYLCASSAGTSNIQYFGAGTRLSVL.